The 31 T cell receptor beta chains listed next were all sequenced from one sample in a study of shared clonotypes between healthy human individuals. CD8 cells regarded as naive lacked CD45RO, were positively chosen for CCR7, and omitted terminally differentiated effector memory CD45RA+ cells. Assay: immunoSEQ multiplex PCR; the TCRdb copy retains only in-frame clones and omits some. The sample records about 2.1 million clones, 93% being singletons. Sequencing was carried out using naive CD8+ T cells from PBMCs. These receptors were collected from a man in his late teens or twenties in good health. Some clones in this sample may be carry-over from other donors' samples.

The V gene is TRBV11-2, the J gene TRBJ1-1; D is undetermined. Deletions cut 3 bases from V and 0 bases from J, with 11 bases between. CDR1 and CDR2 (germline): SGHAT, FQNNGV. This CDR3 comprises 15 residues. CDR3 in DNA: TGTGCCAGCAGCTTGTACACCCCGGTGAACACTGAAGCTTTCTTT. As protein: CASSLYTPVNTEAFF.

CDR3 sequence: CASTPRVHSTGELFF. CDR3 nucleotides: TGTGCCAGCACCCCCCGGGTCCACTCCACCGGGGAGCTGTTTTTT. The chain recombines TRBV27 with TRBJ2-2; D is uncertain. The CDR3 has 15 residues. CDR1 and CDR2 (germline): MNHEY, SMNVEV (reference sequence). V dropped 7 bases and J dropped 4 bases, with 16 bases sitting between them.

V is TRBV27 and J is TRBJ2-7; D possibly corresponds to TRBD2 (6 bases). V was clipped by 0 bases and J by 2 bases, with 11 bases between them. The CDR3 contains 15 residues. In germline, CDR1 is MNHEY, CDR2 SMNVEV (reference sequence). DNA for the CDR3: TGTGCCAGCAGTTTATCACCTAGCGTCCCCTACGAGCAGTACTTC. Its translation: CASSLSPSVPYEQYF.

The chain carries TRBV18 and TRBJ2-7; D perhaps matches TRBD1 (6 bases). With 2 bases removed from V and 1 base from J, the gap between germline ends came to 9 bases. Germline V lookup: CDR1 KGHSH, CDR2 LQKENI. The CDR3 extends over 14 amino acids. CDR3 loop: CASSPGQLSYEQYF. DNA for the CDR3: TGTGCCAGCTCACCAGGACAGCTGTCCTACGAGCAGTACTTC.

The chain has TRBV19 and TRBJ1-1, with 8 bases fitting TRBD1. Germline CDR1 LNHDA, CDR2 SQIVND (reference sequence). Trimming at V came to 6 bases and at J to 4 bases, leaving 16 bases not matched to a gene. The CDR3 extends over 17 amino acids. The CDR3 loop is CASRTGMGQDLVTEAFF. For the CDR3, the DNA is TGTGCCAGTAGAACTGGGATGGGACAGGACCTTGTCACTGAAGCTTTCTTT.

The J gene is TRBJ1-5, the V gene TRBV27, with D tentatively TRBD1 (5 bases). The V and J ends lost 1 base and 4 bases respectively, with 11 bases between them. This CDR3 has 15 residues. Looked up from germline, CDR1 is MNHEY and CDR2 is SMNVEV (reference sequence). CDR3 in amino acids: CASSLFGGMNQPQHF. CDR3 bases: TGTGCCAGCAGTTTATTCGGGGGGATGAATCAGCCCCAGCATTTT.

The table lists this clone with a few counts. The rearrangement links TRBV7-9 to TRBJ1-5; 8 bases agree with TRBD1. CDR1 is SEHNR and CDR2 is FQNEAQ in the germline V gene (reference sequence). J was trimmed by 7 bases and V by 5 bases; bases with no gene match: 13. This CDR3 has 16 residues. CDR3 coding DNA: TGTGCCAGCAGCCCGCACGGACAGGGCCTCGGGCAGCCCCAGCATTTT. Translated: CASSPHGQGLGQPQHF. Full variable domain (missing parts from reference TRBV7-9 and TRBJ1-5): DTGVSQNPRHKITKRGQNVTFRCDPISEHNRLYWYRQTLGQGPEFLTYFQNEAQLEKSRLLSDRFSAERPKGSFSTLEIQRTEQGDSAMYLCASSPHGQGLGQPQHFGDGTRLSIL.

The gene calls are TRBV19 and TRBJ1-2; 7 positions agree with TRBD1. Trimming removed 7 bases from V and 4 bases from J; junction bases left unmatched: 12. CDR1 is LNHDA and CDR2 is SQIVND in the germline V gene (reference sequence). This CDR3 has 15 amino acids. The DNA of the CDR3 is TGTGCCAGTACCGGGGAGGGGGCCTCGGGCTATGGCTACACCTTC. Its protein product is CASTGEGASGYGYTF.

The CDR3 loop reads CATSREGPPYNEQFF. The DNA for the CDR3 is TGTGCCACCAGCAGGGAAGGGCCCCCCTACAATGAGCAGTTCTTC. This chain connects TRBV15 to TRBJ2-1; D ambiguous. Germline V gene data show CDR1 as LNHNV and CDR2 as YYDKDF (reference sequence). This CDR3 is 15 amino acids long. The germline V and J ends were trimmed by 3 bases and 2 bases, with 11 bases remaining between them.

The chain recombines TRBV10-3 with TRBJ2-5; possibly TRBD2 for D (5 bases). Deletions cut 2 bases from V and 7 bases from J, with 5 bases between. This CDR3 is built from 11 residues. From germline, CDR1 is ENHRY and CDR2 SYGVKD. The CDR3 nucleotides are TGTGCCATCAGTGAGGAGGGGACCCAGTACTTC. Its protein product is CAISEEGTQYF.

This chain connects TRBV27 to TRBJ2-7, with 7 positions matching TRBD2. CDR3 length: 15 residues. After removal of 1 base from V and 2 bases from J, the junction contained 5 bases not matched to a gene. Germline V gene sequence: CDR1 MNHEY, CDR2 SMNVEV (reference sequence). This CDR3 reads CASSLLPGGAYEQYF. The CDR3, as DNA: TGTGCCAGCAGTTTATTGCCGGGAGGCGCCTACGAGCAGTACTTC.

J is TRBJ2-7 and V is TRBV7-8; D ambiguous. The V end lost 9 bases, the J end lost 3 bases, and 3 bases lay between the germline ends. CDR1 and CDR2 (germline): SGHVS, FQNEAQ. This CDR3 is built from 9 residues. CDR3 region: CARGYEQYF. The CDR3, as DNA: TGTGCCAGAGGCTACGAGCAGTACTTC.

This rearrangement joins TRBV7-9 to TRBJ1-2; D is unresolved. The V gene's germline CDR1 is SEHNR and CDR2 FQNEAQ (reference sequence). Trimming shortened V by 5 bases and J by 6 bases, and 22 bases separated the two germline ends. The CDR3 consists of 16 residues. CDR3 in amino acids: CASSAPVAGGKDGYTF. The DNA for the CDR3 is TGTGCCAGCAGCGCACCAGTCGCGGGAGGGAAGGATGGCTACACCTTC. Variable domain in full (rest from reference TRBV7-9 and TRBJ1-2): DTGVSQNPRHKITKRGQNVTFRCDPISEHNRLYWYRQTLGQGPEFLTYFQNEAQLEKSRLLSDRFSAERPKGSFSTLEIQRTEQGDSAMYLCASSAPVAGGKDGYTFGSGTRLTVV.

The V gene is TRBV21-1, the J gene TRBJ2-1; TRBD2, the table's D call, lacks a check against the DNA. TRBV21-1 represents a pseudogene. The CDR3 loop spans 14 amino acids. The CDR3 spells CATSSGSTYNEQFF. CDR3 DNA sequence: TGTGCCACCTCTAGCGGGAGCACCTACAATGAGCAGTTCTTC.

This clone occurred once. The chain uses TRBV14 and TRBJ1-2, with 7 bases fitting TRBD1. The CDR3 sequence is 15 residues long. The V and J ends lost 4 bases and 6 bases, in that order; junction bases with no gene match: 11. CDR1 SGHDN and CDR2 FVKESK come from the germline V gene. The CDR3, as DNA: TGTGCCAGCAGCCCACACAGGGGCCTTTGGGATGGCTACACCTTC. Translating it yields CASSPHRGLWDGYTF. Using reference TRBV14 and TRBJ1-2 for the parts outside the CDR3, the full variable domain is EAGVTQFPSHSVIEKGQTVTLRCDPISGHDNLYWYRRVMGKEIKFLLHFVKESKQDESGMPNNRFLAERTGGTYSTLKVQPAELEDSGVYFCASSPHRGLWDGYTFGSGTRLTVV.

In DNA form, the CDR3 reads TGTGCCAGCAGCAATGAGTTCTGGGCAAACACCATATATTTT. Translation gives CASSNEFWANTIYF. The V and J genes are TRBV14 and TRBJ1-3; D remains unclear. CDR3 size: 14 residues. Germline assignment: CDR1 SGHDN and CDR2 FVKESK. V was cut by 5 bases and J by 6 bases, with 14 bases left in between.

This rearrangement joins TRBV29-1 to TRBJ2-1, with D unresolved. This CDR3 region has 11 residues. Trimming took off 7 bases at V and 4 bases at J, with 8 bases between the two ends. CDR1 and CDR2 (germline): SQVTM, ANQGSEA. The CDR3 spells CSELPYNEQFF. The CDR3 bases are TGCAGCGAGTTACCTTACAATGAGCAGTTCTTC.

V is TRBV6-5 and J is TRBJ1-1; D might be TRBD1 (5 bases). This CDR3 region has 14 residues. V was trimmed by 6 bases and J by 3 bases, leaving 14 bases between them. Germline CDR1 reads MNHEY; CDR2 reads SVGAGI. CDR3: CASSTRQKDTEAFF. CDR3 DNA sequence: TGTGCCAGCAGCACCCGACAGAAGGACACTGAAGCTTTCTTT.

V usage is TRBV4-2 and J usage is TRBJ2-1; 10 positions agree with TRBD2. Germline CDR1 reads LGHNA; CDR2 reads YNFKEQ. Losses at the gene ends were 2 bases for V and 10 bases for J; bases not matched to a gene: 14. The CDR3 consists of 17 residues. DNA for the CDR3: TGTGCCAGCAGCCAACCCACGGCAGCGGGAGGGACTTGGGAGCAGTTCTTC. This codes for CASSQPTAAGGTWEQFF.

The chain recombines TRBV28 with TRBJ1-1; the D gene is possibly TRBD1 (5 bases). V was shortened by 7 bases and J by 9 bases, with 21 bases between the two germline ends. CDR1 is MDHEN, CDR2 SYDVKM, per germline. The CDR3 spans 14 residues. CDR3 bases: TGTGCCAGCATTTCCTTAAGGGACCGCCAGAAAGCTTTCTTT. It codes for CASISLRDRQKAFF. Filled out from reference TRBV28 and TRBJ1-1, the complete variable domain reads DVKVTQSSRYLVKRTGEKVFLECVQDMDHENMFWYRQDPGLGLRLIYFSYDVKMKEKGDIPEGYSVSREKKERFSLILESASTNQTSMYLCASISLRDRQKAFFGQGTRLTVV.

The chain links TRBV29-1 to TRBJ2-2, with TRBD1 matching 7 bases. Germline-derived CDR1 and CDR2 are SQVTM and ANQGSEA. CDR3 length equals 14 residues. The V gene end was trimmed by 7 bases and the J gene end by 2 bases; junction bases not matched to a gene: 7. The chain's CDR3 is CSAKYRGNTGELFF. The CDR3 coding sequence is TGCAGCGCCAAATACAGGGGAAACACCGGGGAGCTGTTTTTT.

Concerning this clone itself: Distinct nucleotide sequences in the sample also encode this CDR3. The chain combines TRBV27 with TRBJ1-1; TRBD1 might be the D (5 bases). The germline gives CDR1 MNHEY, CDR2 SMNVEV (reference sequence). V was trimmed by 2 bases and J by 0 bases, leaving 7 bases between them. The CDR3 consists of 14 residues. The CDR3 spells CASSLQGLNTEAFF. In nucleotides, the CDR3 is TGTGCCAGCAGTTTACAGGGTTTGAACACTGAAGCTTTCTTT.

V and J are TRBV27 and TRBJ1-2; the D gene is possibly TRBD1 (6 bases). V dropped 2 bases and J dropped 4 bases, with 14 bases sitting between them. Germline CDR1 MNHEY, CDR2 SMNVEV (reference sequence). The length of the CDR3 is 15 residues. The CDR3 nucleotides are TGTGCCAGCAGTTTAGGGGGCAAGTATGCCTATGGCTACACCTTC. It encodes CASSLGGKYAYGYTF.

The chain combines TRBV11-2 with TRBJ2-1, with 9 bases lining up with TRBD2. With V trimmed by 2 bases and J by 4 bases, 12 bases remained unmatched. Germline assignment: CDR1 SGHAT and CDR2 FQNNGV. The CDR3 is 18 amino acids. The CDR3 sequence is CASSLRSREGRMYNEQFF. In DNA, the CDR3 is TGTGCCAGCAGCTTACGGTCGCGGGAGGGACGAATGTACAATGAGCAGTTCTTC.

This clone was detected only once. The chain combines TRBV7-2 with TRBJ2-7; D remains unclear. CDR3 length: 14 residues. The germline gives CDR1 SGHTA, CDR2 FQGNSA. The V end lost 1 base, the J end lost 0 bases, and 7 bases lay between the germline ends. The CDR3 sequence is CASSLDGSSYEQYF. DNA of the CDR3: TGTGCCAGCAGCTTAGACGGAAGCTCCTACGAGCAGTACTTC.

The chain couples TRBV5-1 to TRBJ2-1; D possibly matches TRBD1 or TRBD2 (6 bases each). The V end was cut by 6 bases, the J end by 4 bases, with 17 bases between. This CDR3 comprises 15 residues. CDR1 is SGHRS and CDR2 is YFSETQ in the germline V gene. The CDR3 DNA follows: TGCGCCAGCAAACTTCCCGGGGGCGAGTACAATGAGCAGTTCTTC. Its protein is CASKLPGGEYNEQFF.

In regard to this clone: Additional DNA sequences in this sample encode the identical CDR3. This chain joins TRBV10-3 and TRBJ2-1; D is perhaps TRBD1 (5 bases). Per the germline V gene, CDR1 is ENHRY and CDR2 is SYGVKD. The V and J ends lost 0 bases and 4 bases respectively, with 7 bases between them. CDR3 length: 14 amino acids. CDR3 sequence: CAISESKGYNEQFF. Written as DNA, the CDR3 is TGTGCCATCAGTGAGTCAAAGGGGTACAATGAGCAGTTCTTC.

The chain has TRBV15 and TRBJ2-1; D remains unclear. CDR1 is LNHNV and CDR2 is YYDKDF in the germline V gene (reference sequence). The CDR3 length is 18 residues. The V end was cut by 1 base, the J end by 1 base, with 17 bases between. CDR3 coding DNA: TGTGCCACCAGCAGAGGCCCAGGTTCCCTAGGGTCCTACAATGAGCAGTTCTTC. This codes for CATSRGPGSLGSYNEQFF.

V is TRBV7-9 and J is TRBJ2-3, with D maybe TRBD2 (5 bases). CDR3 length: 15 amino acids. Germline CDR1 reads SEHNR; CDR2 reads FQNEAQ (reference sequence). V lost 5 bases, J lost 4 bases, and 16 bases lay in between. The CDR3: CASSTYRGSADTQYF. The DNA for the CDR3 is TGTGCCAGCAGCACCTACAGAGGGAGCGCAGATACGCAGTATTTT.

CDR3 amino acids: CASSLSGRGWEGYTF. DNA of the CDR3: TGTGCCAGCAGTTTATCGGGAAGGGGGTGGGAAGGCTACACCTTC. The V call is TRBV27, the J call TRBJ1-2; possibly TRBD1 for D (6 bases). The germline CDR1 and CDR2 sequences are MNHEY and SMNVEV (reference sequence). V was pared by 0 bases and J by 8 bases, with 16 bases between. This CDR3 has 15 residues.

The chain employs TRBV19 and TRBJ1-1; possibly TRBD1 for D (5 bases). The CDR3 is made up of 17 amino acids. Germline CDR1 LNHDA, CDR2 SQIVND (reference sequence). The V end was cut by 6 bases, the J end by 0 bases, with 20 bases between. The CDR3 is CASSSLGREVLNTEAFF. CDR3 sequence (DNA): TGTGCCAGTAGCTCTTTAGGCAGGGAAGTTCTGAACACTGAAGCTTTCTTT.